Shown below are 2 T cell receptor beta chains from a single sample sequenced in a study of T cells in tuberculosis. TCRdb's table, derived via immunoSEQ multiplex PCR, lists solely in-frame clones and lacks some. The sample includes around 30,000 clones, about 92% of them seen just once. Input material: PBMCs. These receptors were collected from a donor between 5 and 29 years old with latent tuberculosis or without tuberculosis infection.

The chain recombines TRBV5-1 with TRBJ2-6; 14 bases are a match to TRBD2. The germline V gene encodes CDR1 SGHRS and CDR2 YFSETQ. The CDR3 length is 18 residues. With 3 bases clipped from V and 0 bases from J, the junction kept 2 bases outside the gene matches. The CDR3 nucleotides are TGCGCCAGCAGCTCCGGGACTAGCGGGAGCTCTGGGGCCAACGTCCTGACTTTC. It encodes CASSSGTSGSSGANVLTF.

The rearrangement joins TRBV11-2 to TRBJ2-3; 8 bases agree with TRBD2. Trimming cost V 1 base and J 2 bases; bases outside gene matches: 11. Germline V lookup: CDR1 SGHAT, CDR2 FQNNGV. This CDR3 is 18 amino acids long. The CDR3 loop is CASSLGAGGRIVTDTQYF. The CDR3 bases are TGTGCCAGCAGCTTAGGGGCGGGGGGCCGCATTGTCACAGATACGCAGTATTTT.